This entry concerns a single T cell receptor (beta chain). Its antigen is not known. This record belongs to a study of beta chain features in type 1 diabetes. Study-level findings and limits: Sequencing from cDNA could over-represent high-TCR-expressing cells. All four CD4+ subsets from Type 1 diabetes patients carried moderately but significantly shorter TCRB CDR3s. Among patients, naive, central memory and Treg TCRB repertoires appeared more similar than among healthy donors.

Germline values: CDR1 MDHEN, CDR2 SYDVKM. The CDR3 contains 14 residues. The ends lost 5 bases at V and 7 bases at J; junction bases unmatched: 7. The investigators reverse transcribed all of the isolated RNA, so they sequenced expressed TCRB transcripts. Regulatory, naive and central memory T cell samples averaged roughly 3.5 million reads. Produced via immunoSEQ multiplex PCR; TCRdb's table is partial and in-frame only. Among under 900,000 clones listed, roughly 15% were seen once. The source material was naive CD4+ T cells from blood. V gene TRBV28 combines with J gene TRBJ2-4, with 8 bases matching TRBD1. The clonotype originates from a woman under 30 in good health. The CDR3 sequence: CASSTGQGVNIQYF. In DNA, the CDR3 is TGTGCCAGCAGTACCGGACAGGGAGTGAACATTCAGTACTTC. Together with reference TRBV28 and TRBJ2-4, the CDR3 gives the full variable domain: DVKVTQSSRYLVKRTGEKVFLECVQDMDHENMFWYRQDPGLGLRLIYFSYDVKMKEKGDIPEGYSVSREKKERFSLILESASTNQTSMYLCASSTGQGVNIQYFGAGTRLSVL.